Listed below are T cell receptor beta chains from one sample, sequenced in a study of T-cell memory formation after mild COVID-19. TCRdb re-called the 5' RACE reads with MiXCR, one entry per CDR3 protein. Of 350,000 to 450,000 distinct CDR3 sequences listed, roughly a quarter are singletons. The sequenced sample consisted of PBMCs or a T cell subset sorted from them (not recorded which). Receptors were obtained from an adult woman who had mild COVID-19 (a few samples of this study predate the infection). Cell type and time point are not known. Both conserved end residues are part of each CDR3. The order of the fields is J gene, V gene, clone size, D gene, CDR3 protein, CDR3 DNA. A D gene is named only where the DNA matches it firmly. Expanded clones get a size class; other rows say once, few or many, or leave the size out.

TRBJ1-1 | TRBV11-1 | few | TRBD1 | CASSHGQALKLTEAFF | TGTGCCAGCAGCCATGGACAGGCTCTAAAATTGACTGAAGCTTTCTTT
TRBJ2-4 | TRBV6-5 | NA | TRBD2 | CASRATSGGAKNIQYF | TGTGCCAGCAGGGCGACTAGCGGGGGGGCCAAAAACATTCAGTACTTC
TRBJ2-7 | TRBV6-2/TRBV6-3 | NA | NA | CASLGGGLYEQYF | TGTGCCAGCCTAGGAGGGGGCCTCTACGAGCAGTACTTC
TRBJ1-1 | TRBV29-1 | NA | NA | CSFRDLNTEAFF | TGCAGCTTCCGGGATCTGAACACTGAAGCTTTCTTT
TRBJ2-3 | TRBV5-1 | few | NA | CASSSSRTGLYADTQYF | TGCGCCAGCAGCTCCTCTCGTACAGGGCTTTACGCAGATACGCAGTATTTT
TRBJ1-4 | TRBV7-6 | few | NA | CASSLDLRKLFF | TGTGCCAGCAGCTTAGATCTACGAAAACTGTTTTTT
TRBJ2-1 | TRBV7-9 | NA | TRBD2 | CASSFSGRADPANEQFF | TGTGCCAGCAGCTTTAGCGGGAGGGCCGACCCTGCCAATGAGCAGTTCTTC
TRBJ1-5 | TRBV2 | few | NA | CASNPGAAGNQPQHF | TGTGCCAGTAATCCGGGGGCAGCCGGCAATCAGCCCCAGCATTTT
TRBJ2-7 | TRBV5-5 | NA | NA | CASSLLQGSHRGEQYF | TGTGCCAGCAGCTTGTTACAAGGGAGTCACCGGGGCGAGCAGTACTTC
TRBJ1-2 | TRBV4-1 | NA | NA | CASSQGGTVLYGYTF | TGCGCCAGCAGCCAAGGGGGGACGGTGCTCTATGGCTACACCTTC
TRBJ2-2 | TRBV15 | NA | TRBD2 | CATSRDRSGGRTGELFF | TGTGCCACCAGCAGAGATCGGTCAGGCGGGAGAACCGGGGAGCTGTTTTTT
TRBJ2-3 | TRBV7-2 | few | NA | CASSLPRDAWLHTDTQYF | TGTGCCAGCAGCTTACCGAGGGACGCCTGGCTCCACACAGATACGCAGTATTTT
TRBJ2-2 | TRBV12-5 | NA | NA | CASGLETTGELFF | TGTGCTAGTGGTTTGGAAACCACCGGGGAGCTGTTTTTT
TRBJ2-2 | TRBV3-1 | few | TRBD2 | CASIHSSGRNTGELFF | TGTGCCAGCATTCACTCTAGCGGGAGGAACACCGGGGAGCTGTTTTTT
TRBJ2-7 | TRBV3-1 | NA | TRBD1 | CASSLRGTGSIYEQYF | TGTGCCAGCAGCCTCCGAGGGACAGGGAGCATTTACGAGCAGTACTTC
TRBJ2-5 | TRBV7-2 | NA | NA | CASSRGGAGRETQYF | TGTGCCAGCAGCCGCGGGGGCGCCGGGAGAGAGACCCAGTACTTC
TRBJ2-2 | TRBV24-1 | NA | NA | CATSDLPRGRGLTGELFF | TGTGCCACCAGTGATTTGCCTCGGGGGAGAGGACTCACCGGGGAGCTGTTTTTT
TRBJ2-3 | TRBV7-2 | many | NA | CASSRTSTDTQYF | TGTGCCAGCAGCCGGACTAGCACAGATACGCAGTATTTT
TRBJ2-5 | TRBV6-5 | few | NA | CASSYSGEETQYF | TGTGCCAGCAGTTACTCAGGGGAAGAGACCCAGTACTTC
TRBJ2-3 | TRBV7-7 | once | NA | CASSLLGSSTDTQYF | TGTGCCAGCAGCTTATTGGGCAGTAGCACAGATACGCAGTATTTT
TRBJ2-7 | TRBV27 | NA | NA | CACRTSGAYEQYF | TGTGCTTGCCGGACATCCGGGGCCTACGAGCAGTACTTC
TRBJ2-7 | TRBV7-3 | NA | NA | CASSLTVNHEQYF | TGTGCCAGCAGCTTGACAGTAAACCACGAGCAGTACTTC
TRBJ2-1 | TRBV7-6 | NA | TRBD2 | CASSPGSSGSSYNEQFF | TGTGCCAGCAGCCCCGGGAGTAGCGGGAGCTCCTACAATGAGCAGTTCTTC
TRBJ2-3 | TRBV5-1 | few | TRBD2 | CASSSAGGRRTDTQYF | TGCGCCAGCAGCTCAGCGGGAGGGAGACGCACAGATACGCAGTATTTT
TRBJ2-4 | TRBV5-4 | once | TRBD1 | CASSLSQGAVKNIQYF | TGTGCCAGCAGCTTGAGTCAGGGGGCGGTCAAAAACATTCAGTACTTC
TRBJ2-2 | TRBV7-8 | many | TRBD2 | CASSLSGRNTGELFF | TGTGCCAGCAGCTTAAGCGGGAGGAACACCGGGGAGCTGTTTTTT
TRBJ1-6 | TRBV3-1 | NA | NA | CASSQGVGSPLHF | TGTGCCAGCAGCCAAGGGGTTGGTTCACCCCTCCACTTT